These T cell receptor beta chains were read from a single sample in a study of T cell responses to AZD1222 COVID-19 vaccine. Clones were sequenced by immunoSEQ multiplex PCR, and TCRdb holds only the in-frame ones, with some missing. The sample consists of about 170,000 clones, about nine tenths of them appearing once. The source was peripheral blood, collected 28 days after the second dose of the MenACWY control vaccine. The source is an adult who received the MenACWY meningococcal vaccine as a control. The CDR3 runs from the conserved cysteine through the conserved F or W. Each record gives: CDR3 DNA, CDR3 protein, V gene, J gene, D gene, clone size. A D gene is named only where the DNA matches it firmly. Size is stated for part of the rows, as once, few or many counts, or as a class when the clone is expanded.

cdr3_nt: TGTGCCAGCAGCTCGGGGGCAGGGGCCTACGAGCAGTACTTC; cdr3_aa: CASSSGAGAYEQYF; v_call: TRBV7-9; j_call: TRBJ2-7; d_call: NA; clone_size: NA
cdr3_nt: TGCAGTGCTGCTCAACTAGCGGGAGGGTTCTTC; cdr3_aa: CSAAQLAGGFF; v_call: TRBV20-1; j_call: TRBJ2-4; d_call: TRBD2; clone_size: NA
cdr3_nt: TGTGCCATCAGTGACCCCCCCGGGGCCGGGACTCAGCCCCAGCATTTT; cdr3_aa: CAISDPPGAGTQPQHF; v_call: TRBV10-3; j_call: TRBJ1-5; d_call: NA; clone_size: once
cdr3_nt: TGTGCCAGCAGCTTAGGGACTAGCGGTACAGATACGCAGTATTTT; cdr3_aa: CASSLGTSGTDTQYF; v_call: TRBV7-7; j_call: TRBJ2-3; d_call: TRBD2; clone_size: once
cdr3_nt: TGTGCCAGTACGGGACAGCCATCCACCGGGGAGCTGTTTTTT; cdr3_aa: CASTGQPSTGELFF; v_call: TRBV6-5; j_call: TRBJ2-2; d_call: TRBD1; clone_size: NA
cdr3_nt: TGTGCCAGTAGTCCCCAGGGACTAGCAGGTTACAATGAGCAGTTCTTC; cdr3_aa: CASSPQGLAGYNEQFF; v_call: TRBV19; j_call: TRBJ2-1; d_call: TRBD2; clone_size: NA
cdr3_nt: TGTGCCAGCAGCCCCAAGGGGAATGCGGGCGGCACCATATATTTT; cdr3_aa: CASSPKGNAGGTIYF; v_call: TRBV5-4; j_call: TRBJ1-3; d_call: NA; clone_size: NA
cdr3_nt: TGCGCCAGCAAAGAGACAGGGACCTACGAGCAGTACTTC; cdr3_aa: CASKETGTYEQYF; v_call: TRBV10-2; j_call: TRBJ2-7; d_call: TRBD1; clone_size: NA
cdr3_nt: TGCAGTGTAGACGGGATCCCACAGTTCTTC; cdr3_aa: CSVDGIPQFF; v_call: TRBV20-1; j_call: TRBJ2-1; d_call: NA; clone_size: once
cdr3_nt: TGTGCCAGCTCACCACCCCGGGTGGAGGCCGCAACTAATGAAAAACTGTTTTTT; cdr3_aa: CASSPPRVEAATNEKLFF; v_call: TRBV18; j_call: TRBJ1-4; d_call: NA; clone_size: NA
cdr3_nt: TGTGCCTGGAGTGTTTCTCAAGAGACCCAGTACTTC; cdr3_aa: CAWSVSQETQYF; v_call: TRBV30; j_call: TRBJ2-5; d_call: NA; clone_size: NA
cdr3_nt: TGTGCCAGCAGGACCGACAGGGCATTAAGCAATCAGCCCCAGCATTTT; cdr3_aa: CASRTDRALSNQPQHF; v_call: TRBV28; j_call: TRBJ1-5; d_call: TRBD1; clone_size: NA
cdr3_nt: TGTGCCAGCAGTTACTCGAGGGCAGGGTACAGTCAGCCCCAGCATTTT; cdr3_aa: CASSYSRAGYSQPQHF; v_call: TRBV6-2/TRBV6-3; j_call: TRBJ1-5; d_call: NA; clone_size: NA
cdr3_nt: TGTGCCATCAGTGGTCGGGACTATGGCTACACCTTC; cdr3_aa: CAISGRDYGYTF; v_call: TRBV10-3; j_call: TRBJ1-2; d_call: NA; clone_size: NA